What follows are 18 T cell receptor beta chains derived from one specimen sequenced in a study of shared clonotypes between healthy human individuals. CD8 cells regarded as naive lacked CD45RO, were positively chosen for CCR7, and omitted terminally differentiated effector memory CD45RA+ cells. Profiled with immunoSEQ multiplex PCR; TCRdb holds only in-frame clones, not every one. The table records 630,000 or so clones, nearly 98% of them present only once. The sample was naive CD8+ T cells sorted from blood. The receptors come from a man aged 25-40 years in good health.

The CDR3 protein is CASSSISESSYEQYF. In nucleotides, the CDR3 is TGTGCCAGCAGCTCAATATCCGAAAGCTCCTACGAGCAGTACTTC. The chain links TRBV7-8 to TRBJ2-7; no firm D call. The germline V gene has CDR1 SGHVS and CDR2 FQNEAQ. With 4 bases removed from V and 0 bases from J, the gap between germline ends came to 13 bases. The CDR3 covers 15 residues.

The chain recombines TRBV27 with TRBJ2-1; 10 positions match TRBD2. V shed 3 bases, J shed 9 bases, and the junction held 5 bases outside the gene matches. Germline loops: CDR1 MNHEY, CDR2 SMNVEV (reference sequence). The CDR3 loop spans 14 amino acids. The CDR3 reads CASSFLAGEIEQFF. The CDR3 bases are TGTGCCAGCAGTTTCCTAGCGGGAGAGATTGAGCAGTTCTTC.

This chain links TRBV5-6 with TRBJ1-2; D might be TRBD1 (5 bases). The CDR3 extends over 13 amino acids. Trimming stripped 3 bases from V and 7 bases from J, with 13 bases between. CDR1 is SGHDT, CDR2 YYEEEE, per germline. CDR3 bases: TGTGCCAGCAGCTCCGGGACGTCTGCTGGCTACACCTTC. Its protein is CASSSGTSAGYTF.

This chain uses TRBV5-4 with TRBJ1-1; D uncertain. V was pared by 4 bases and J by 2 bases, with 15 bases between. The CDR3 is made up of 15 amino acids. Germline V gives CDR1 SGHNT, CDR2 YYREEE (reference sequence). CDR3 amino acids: CASSTAGSLNTEAFF. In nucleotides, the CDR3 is TGTGCCAGCAGCACCGCCGGGTCGCTTAACACTGAAGCTTTCTTT.

CDR3 bases: TGTGCCAGTATGGTGGGGTCTGGCCATGAGCAGTTCTTC. Its protein product is CASMVGSGHEQFF. V and J are TRBV19 and TRBJ2-1; D not certain. Germline-derived CDR1 and CDR2 are LNHDA and SQIVND (reference sequence). This CDR3 has 13 amino acids. Between the trimmed V and J ends, which lost 7 bases and 8 bases, there was a span of 15 bases.

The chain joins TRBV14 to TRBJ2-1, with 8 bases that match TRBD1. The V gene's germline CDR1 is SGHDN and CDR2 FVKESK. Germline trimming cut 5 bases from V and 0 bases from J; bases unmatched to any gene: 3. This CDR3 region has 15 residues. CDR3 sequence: CASSWTGSSYNEQFF. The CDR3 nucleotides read TGTGCCAGCAGCTGGACAGGGAGCTCCTACAATGAGCAGTTCTTC.

CDR3 in DNA: TGTGCCAGCAGTTACTCGAGTTGGGGGTCACAAGAGACCCAGTACTTC. This encodes CASSYSSWGSQETQYF. The rearrangement joins TRBV6-5 to TRBJ2-5; D could derive from TRBD1 or TRBD2 (5 bases each). Trimming pared 0 bases from V and 2 bases from J, leaving 13 bases between. The CDR3 runs to 16 residues. CDR1 is MNHEY and CDR2 is SVGAGI in the germline V gene.

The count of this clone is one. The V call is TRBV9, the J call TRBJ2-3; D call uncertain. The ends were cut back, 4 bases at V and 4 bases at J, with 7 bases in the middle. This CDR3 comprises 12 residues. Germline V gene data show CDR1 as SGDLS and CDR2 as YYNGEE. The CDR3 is CASSLVPDTQYF. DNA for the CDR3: TGTGCCAGCAGCCTAGTGCCAGATACGCAGTATTTT.

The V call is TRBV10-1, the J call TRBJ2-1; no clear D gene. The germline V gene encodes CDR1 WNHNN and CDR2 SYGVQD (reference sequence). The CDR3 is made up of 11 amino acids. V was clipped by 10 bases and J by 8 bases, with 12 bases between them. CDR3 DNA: TGCGCCACTGGATCCCCGTATGAGCAGTTCTTC. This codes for CATGSPYEQFF.

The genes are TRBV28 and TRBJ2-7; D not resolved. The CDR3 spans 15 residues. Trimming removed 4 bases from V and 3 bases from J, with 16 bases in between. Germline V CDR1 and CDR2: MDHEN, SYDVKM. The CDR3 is CASSSPIGTDYEQYF. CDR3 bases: TGTGCCAGCAGTTCCCCCATAGGCACGGACTACGAGCAGTACTTC. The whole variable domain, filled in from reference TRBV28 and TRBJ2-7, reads DVKVTQSSRYLVKRTGEKVFLECVQDMDHENMFWYRQDPGLGLRLIYFSYDVKMKEKGDIPEGYSVSREKKERFSLILESASTNQTSMYLCASSSPIGTDYEQYFGPGTRLTVT.

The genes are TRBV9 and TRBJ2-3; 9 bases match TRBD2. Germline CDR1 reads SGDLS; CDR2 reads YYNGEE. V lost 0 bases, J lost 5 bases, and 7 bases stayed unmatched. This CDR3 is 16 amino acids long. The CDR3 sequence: CASSVVASGIGDTQYF. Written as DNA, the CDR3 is TGTGCCAGCAGCGTAGTAGCTAGCGGGATTGGAGATACGCAGTATTTT.

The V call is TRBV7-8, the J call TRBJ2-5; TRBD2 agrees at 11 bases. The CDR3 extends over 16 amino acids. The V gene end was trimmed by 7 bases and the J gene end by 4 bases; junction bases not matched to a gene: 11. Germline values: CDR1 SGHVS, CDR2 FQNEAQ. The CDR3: CASTFKLAGGPETQYF. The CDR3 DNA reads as TGTGCCAGCACCTTCAAATTAGCGGGAGGGCCAGAGACCCAGTACTTC.

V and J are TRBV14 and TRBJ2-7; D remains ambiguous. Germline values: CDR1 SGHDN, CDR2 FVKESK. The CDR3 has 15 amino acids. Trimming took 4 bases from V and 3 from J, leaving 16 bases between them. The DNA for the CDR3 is TGTGCCAGCAGCCCTTCCATCCTTCGCGACTACGAGCAGTACTTC. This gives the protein CASSPSILRDYEQYF. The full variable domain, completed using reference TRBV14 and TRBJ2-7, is EAGVTQFPSHSVIEKGQTVTLRCDPISGHDNLYWYRRVMGKEIKFLLHFVKESKQDESGMPNNRFLAERTGGTYSTLKVQPAELEDSGVYFCASSPSILRDYEQYFGPGTRLTVT.

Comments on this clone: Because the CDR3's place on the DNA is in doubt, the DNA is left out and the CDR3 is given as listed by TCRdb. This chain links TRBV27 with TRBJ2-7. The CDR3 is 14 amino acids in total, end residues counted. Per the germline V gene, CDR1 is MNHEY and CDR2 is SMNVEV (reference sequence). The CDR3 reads CASSSSNRKDEQYF.

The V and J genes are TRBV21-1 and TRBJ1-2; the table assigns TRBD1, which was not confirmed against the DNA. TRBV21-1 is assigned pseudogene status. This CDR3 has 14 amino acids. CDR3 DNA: TGTGCCAGCAGCAAGGGACAGGGTCGTGCTGGCTACACCTTC. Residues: CASSKGQGRAGYTF.

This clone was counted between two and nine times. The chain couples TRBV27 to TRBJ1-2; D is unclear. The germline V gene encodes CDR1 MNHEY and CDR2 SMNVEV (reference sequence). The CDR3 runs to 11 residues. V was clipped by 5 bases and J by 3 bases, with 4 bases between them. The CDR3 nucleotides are TGTGCCAGCAGTGACTACTATGGCTACACCTTC. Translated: CASSDYYGYTF.

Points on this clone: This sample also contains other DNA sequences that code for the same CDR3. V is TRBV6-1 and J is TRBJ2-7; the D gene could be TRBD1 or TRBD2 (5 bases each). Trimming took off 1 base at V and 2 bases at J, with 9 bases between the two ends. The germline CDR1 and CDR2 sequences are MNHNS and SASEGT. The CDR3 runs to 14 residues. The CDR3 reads CASSEGQGAYEQYF. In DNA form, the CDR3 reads TGTGCCAGCAGTGAAGGCCAGGGAGCCTACGAGCAGTACTTC.

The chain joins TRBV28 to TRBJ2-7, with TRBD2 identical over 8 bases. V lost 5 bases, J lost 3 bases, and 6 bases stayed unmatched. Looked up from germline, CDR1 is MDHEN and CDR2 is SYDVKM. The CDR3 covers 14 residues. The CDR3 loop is CASSGTRSYYEQYF. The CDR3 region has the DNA TGTGCCAGCAGTGGGACTAGAAGTTACTACGAGCAGTACTTC.